Below, 11 T cell receptor beta chains from the same sample are listed, as sequenced in a study of T cell repertoires in cytomegalovirus infection (dated by TCRdb to between 2018 and 2021). Sequencing used an Illumina HiSeq 1500. TCRdb took the public reads, trimmed them with fastp at Q25, ran MiXCR for clone calling and kept in-frame beta chains. Each record represents a unique CDR3 protein, reported with the most common genes and DNA among its rows. Across this sample there are fewer than 350,000 distinct CDR3 sequences, with almost 30% seen only once. The top ten clones comprise 20% of the sample. Their target antigens are unknown. Interpreted using the paper, the treatment or condition label stands for: in vitro stimulation with specific CMV peptide epitopes to enrich CMV-specific T cells. The sequenced sample was cultured PBMCs, obtained from culture after CMV antigen stimulation. These receptors were collected from a human donor in good health (CMV status not recorded). Some clones in this sample may be carry-over from other donors' samples.

This clonotype was seen repeatedly, ten times or more. The chain employs TRBV7-9 and TRBJ1-2; 11 bases fit TRBD1. V shed 2 bases and J 6 bases; nucleotides not matched to a gene: 2. CDR1 is SEHNR and CDR2 is FQNEAQ in the germline V gene (reference sequence). CDR3 size: 14 residues. CDR3 protein: CASSLWDRGNGYTF. The CDR3 region has the DNA TGTGCCAGCAGCTTATGGGACAGGGGGAATGGCTACACCTTC.

This clonotype was observed many times. This rearrangement joins TRBV12-3 or TRBV12-4 to TRBJ1-3; D gene uncertain. V lost 2 bases, J lost 4 bases, and 9 bases lay in between. This CDR3 spans 14 amino acids. CDR3: CASSLRRAGNTIYF. In nucleotides, the CDR3 is TGTGCCAGCAGTTTAAGGCGCGCGGGAAACACCATATATTTT.

The chain recombines TRBV28 with TRBJ1-5, with D unresolved. The CDR3 has 12 amino acids. CDR1 and CDR2 from the germline V gene are MDHEN and SYDVKM. Trimming removed 2 bases from V and 9 bases from J, with 8 bases in between. The CDR3 protein is CASSLVTSPQHF. The CDR3 DNA reads TGTGCCAGCAGTTTAGTTACGTCGCCCCAGCATTTT.

This chain links TRBV7-3 with TRBJ2-3; 9 bases align to TRBD2. With 5 bases clipped from V and 3 bases from J, the junction kept 6 bases outside the gene matches. This CDR3 region has 15 residues. Germline CDR1 is SGHTA and CDR2 is FQGTGA. CDR3 coding DNA: TGTGCCAGCAGCCAGCCTCTAGCGGGGACAGATACGCAGTATTTT. Amino acid sequence: CASSQPLAGTDTQYF.

V usage is TRBV19 and J usage is TRBJ2-1, with 8 positions matching TRBD1. There are 16 residues in the CDR3. Germline CDR1 LNHDA, CDR2 SQIVND (reference sequence). J gave up 5 bases and V 0 bases, and 6 bases lay outside the gene matches. For the CDR3, the DNA is TGTGCCAGTAGTATAGATCATCAGGGGGCTCACAATGAGCAGTTCTTC. It codes for CASSIDHQGAHNEQFF.

This rearrangement joins TRBV5-1 to TRBJ2-3; TRBD1 aligns across 7 bases. Looked up from germline, CDR1 is SGHRS and CDR2 is YFSETQ. V was pared by 5 bases and J by 2 bases, with 8 bases of the junction left unmatched. This CDR3 is built from 15 residues. The CDR3 region has the DNA TGCGCCAGCAGTTATGGGGGACAGAACACAGATACGCAGTATTTT. Translation gives CASSYGGQNTDTQYF. The complete variable domain, with remaining parts taken from reference TRBV5-1 and TRBJ2-3, reads KAGVTQTPRYLIKTRGQQVTLSCSPISGHRSVSWYQQTPGQGLQFLFEYFSETQRNKGNFPGRFSGRQFSNSRSEMNVSTLELGDSALYLCASSYGGQNTDTQYFGPGTRLTVL.

This clonotype was seen a few times. The CDR3, as DNA: TGTGCCAGCAGCCCGGGGGTGAGGGAGGGGCTTAGCAATCAGCCCCAGCATTTT. Translation gives CASSPGVREGLSNQPQHF. The chain employs TRBV12-3 or TRBV12-4 and TRBJ1-5; maybe TRBD1 (5 bases). The CDR3 extends over 18 amino acids. Trimming took off 6 bases at V and 0 bases at J, with 21 bases between the two ends.

This clonotype was seen at least ten times. The chain couples TRBV25-1 to TRBJ1-5; 7 bases are a match to TRBD1. Germline lookup yields CDR1 MGHDK and CDR2 SYGVNS. Germline trimming cut 3 bases from V and 1 base from J; bases unmatched to any gene: 9. This CDR3 is 17 amino acids long. The CDR3 bases are TGTGCCAGCAGTGACAATCGGGACAGCACGAGCAATCAGCCCCAGCATTTT. Translated, it gives CASSDNRDSTSNQPQHF.

This clonotype was counted many times. The V and J genes are TRBV7-2 and TRBJ2-5, with 7 bases that match TRBD2. Unmatched junction bases numbered 6, after V lost 0 bases and J lost 5 bases. The CDR3 runs 15 residues. Germline V gene lookup returns CDR1 SGHTA and CDR2 FQGNSA. CDR3 amino acids: CASSLAGILAETQYF. CDR3 DNA: TGTGCCAGCAGCTTAGCAGGGATACTAGCGGAGACCCAGTACTTC.

The chain combines TRBV10-3 with TRBJ2-1; weak D call: TRBD1 (6 bases). The CDR3 has 14 amino acids. Germline V gives CDR1 ENHRY, CDR2 SYGVKD. V was trimmed by 3 bases and J by 4 bases, leaving 10 bases between them. This CDR3 is CAISDRGGYNEQFF. The CDR3 bases are TGTGCCATCAGTGACAGGGGCGGGTACAATGAGCAGTTCTTC.

This clonotype has a handful of counts. The chain uses TRBV7-2 and TRBJ1-2, with 7 nucleotides matching TRBD1. V lost 7 bases and J lost 8; bases outside the gene matches: 10. The CDR3 has 13 residues. The V gene's germline CDR1 is SGHTA and CDR2 FQGNSA. Here the CDR3 DNA reads TGTGCCAGCACCCCGTTACAGGGGACCGGCTACACCTTC. Translated: CASTPLQGTGYTF.